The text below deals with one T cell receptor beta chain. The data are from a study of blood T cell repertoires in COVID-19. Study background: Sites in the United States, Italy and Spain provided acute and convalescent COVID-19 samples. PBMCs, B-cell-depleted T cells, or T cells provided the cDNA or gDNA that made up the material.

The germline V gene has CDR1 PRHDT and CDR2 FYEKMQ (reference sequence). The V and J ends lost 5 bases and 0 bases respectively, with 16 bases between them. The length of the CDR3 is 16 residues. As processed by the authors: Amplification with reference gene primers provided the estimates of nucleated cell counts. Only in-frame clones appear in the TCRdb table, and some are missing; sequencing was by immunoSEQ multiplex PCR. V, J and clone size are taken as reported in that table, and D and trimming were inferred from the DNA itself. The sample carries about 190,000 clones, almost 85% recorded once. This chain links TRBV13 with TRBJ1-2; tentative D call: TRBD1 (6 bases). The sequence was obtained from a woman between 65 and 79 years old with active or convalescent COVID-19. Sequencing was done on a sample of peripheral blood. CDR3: CASSGRDTLTNYGYTF. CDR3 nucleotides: TGTGCCAGCAGCGGCCGGGACACCTTAACTAACTATGGCTACACCTTC.